This T cell receptor (beta chain) was identified during a study of T cell responses to AZD1222 COVID-19 vaccine. About the research overall: Analysis merged second doses at about 4 or about 12 weeks.

Regarding the study as a whole: Samples come after the peak T cell response, not at day 14. Among the donors, most were white British and more were female, and clonal diversity was possibly underestimated.

This CDR3 comprises 12 residues. CDR1 and CDR2 (germline): SEHNR, FQNEAQ (reference sequence). V was pared by 3 bases and J by 10 bases, with 9 bases between. In the case of this clone: Its antigen is not known.

Some clones are missing from TCRdb's copy, which holds only in-frame ones; the method was immunoSEQ multiplex PCR. The sample carries roughly 90,000 clones, approximately 83% recorded once. The TCR comes from an adult in good health. Material: peripheral blood, obtained on day 0 of AZD1222 vaccination. The chain uses TRBV7-9 and TRBJ2-2; D unresolved. CDR3 in amino acids: CASSLQRAELFF. DNA for the CDR3: TGTGCCAGCAGCTTGCAGCGTGCGGAGCTGTTTTTT. Complete variable domain (other parts from reference TRBV7-9 and TRBJ2-2): DTGVSQNPRHKITKRGQNVTFRCDPISEHNRLYWYRQTLGQGPEFLTYFQNEAQLEKSRLLSDRFSAERPKGSFSTLEIQRTEQGDSAMYLCASSLQRAELFFGEGSRLTVL.